Below, 7 T cell receptor beta chains from the same sample are listed, as sequenced in a study of T cells in Graves' hyperthyroidism and ophthalmopathy. Amplification yielded TCR beta CDR3 regions, with RNA transcripts as the source. In the first-round RT-PCR of the TCR CDR3, the HTBI primer set was used. Via MiXCR, TCRdb re-called the multiplex PCR reads, giving one row per CDR3 protein. The sample contains 500,000 or so distinct CDR3 sequences, about 15% of which appear only once. Material: blood. The source is a woman younger than 45 with Graves' ophthalmopathy.

The rearrangement links TRBV6-1 to TRBJ2-1; tentatively, D is TRBD2 (6 bases). V gave up 6 bases and J gave up 6 bases, with 15 bases separating them. The CDR3 runs 14 residues. Germline assignment: CDR1 MNHNS and CDR2 SASEGT. In DNA form, the CDR3 reads TGTGCCAGCAGGCGACTAGTGGGGTCCAATGAGCAGTTCTTC. Residues: CASRRLVGSNEQFF.

This chain connects TRBV19 to TRBJ1-2, with TRBD1 matching over 7 bases. The CDR3 sequence is 12 residues long. Germline V gives CDR1 LNHDA, CDR2 SQIVND (reference sequence). J gave up 7 bases and V 4 bases, and 3 bases lay outside the gene matches. Here the CDR3 reads CASSTDRVGYTF. The DNA for the CDR3 is TGTGCCAGTAGTACCGACAGGGTTGGCTACACCTTC.

The chain is built from TRBV20-1 and TRBJ1-2, with TRBD1 identical over 8 bases. CDR3 length equals 12 residues. Germline V CDR1 and CDR2: DFQATT, SNEGSKA (reference sequence). The V gene end was trimmed by 7 bases and the J gene end by 8 bases; junction bases not matched to a gene: 9. The chain's CDR3 is CSVGQGLKGYTF. In nucleotides, the CDR3 is TGCAGTGTAGGACAGGGACTGAAGGGCTACACCTTC.

This clonotype was counted between two and nine times. This chain uses TRBV20-1 with TRBJ1-5, with a possible D match to TRBD1 (5 bases). The CDR3 length is 14 residues. Germline assignment: CDR1 DFQATT and CDR2 SNEGSKA (reference sequence). Deletions cut 6 bases from V and 1 base from J, with 13 bases between. The CDR3 loop is CSAAPGDSNQPQHF. The CDR3 DNA reads as TGCAGTGCCGCGCCGGGGGACAGCAATCAGCCCCAGCATTTT.

The genes are TRBV14 and TRBJ2-2; D is uncertain. The germline V gene has CDR1 SGHDN and CDR2 FVKESK. The V end lost 0 bases, the J end lost 5 bases, and 4 bases lay between the germline ends. The CDR3 runs 13 residues. CDR3 coding DNA: TGTGCCAGCAGCCAAGATTTGACCGGGGAGCTGTTTTTT. It codes for CASSQDLTGELFF.

The V call is TRBV7-9, the J call TRBJ1-2; tentative D call: TRBD1 (6 bases). V was cut by 5 bases and J by 1 base, with 20 bases left in between. CDR1 SEHNR and CDR2 FQNEAQ come from the germline V gene (reference sequence). CDR3 size: 17 residues. The CDR3: CASSLWTVRDNNYGYTF. The CDR3 nucleotides are TGTGCCAGCAGCCTCTGGACAGTCCGGGACAATAACTATGGCTACACCTTC.

This clonotype was recorded at least ten times. This chain links TRBV7-8 with TRBJ2-1; D may correspond to TRBD1 or TRBD2 (6 bases each). The CDR3 sequence is 16 residues long. The V gene lost 5 bases and the J gene lost 6 bases, with 20 bases spanning the gap. Germline V CDR1 and CDR2: SGHVS, FQNEAQ. The CDR3 sequence is CASSVRDTVWGNEQFF. For the CDR3, the DNA is TGTGCCAGCAGCGTGCGGGACACTGTCTGGGGCAATGAGCAGTTCTTC.